Presented here are 10 T cell receptor beta chains from one specimen sequenced in a study of blood T cell repertoires in COVID-19. The data were produced by immunoSEQ multiplex PCR, yet TCRdb's version contains in-frame clones alone and is incomplete. Of about 120,000 clones listed, 85% were seen once; the top ten hold approximately 5%. The sequenced material came from peripheral blood. These receptors all come from a woman aged 55-69 years with COVID-19, enrolled during active disease.

The chain links TRBV19 to TRBJ1-1; D is possibly TRBD1 (6 bases). This CDR3 spans 13 amino acids. V lost 6 bases and J lost 2, with 10 bases in between. Germline CDR1 is LNHDA and CDR2 is SQIVND (reference sequence). The CDR3 nucleotides read TGTGCCAGTAGCAACAGGGAAAACACTGAAGCTTTCTTT. It is translated as CASSNRENTEAFF.

The rearrangement joins TRBV2 to TRBJ1-4; 8 bases are a match to TRBD1. CDR3 length: 13 residues. V shed 11 bases and J 7 bases; nucleotides not matched to a gene: 9. In germline, CDR1 is SNHLY, CDR2 FYNNEI. This CDR3 reads CAGGDRRSEKLFF. The CDR3, as DNA: TGTGCCGGGGGGGACAGGCGGAGTGAAAAACTGTTTTTT.

This chain joins TRBV19 and TRBJ2-4; 7 positions agree with TRBD1. Germline trimming cut 4 bases from V and 12 bases from J; bases unmatched to any gene: 6. The CDR3 has 12 amino acids. Germline loops: CDR1 LNHDA, CDR2 SQIVND (reference sequence). The CDR3 nucleotides are TGTGCCAGTAGTACTCGAAGGGGGCATCAGTACTTC. Its protein is CASSTRRGHQYF. Looking up the rest from reference TRBV19 and TRBJ2-4 gives the full variable domain: DGGITQSPKYLFRKEGQNVTLSCEQNLNHDAMYWYRQDPGQGLRLIYYSQIVNDFQKGDIAEGYSVSREKKESFPLTVTSAQKNPTAFYLCASSTRRGHQYFGAGTRLSVL.

The chain uses TRBV6-5 and TRBJ1-1; no clear D gene. V shed 7 bases and J shed 0 bases, with 6 bases lying between them. Germline CDR1 MNHEY, CDR2 SVGAGI. The CDR3 consists of 12 residues. For the CDR3, the DNA is TGTGCCAGCATCCCCATGAACACTGAAGCTTTCTTT. Its protein is CASIPMNTEAFF.

The chain couples TRBV5-6 to TRBJ2-1; D is possibly TRBD1 (5 bases). The CDR3 extends over 14 amino acids. V was trimmed by 0 bases and J by 9 bases, leaving 13 bases between them. Germline lookup yields CDR1 SGHDT and CDR2 YYEEEE. CDR3 in amino acids: CASSLAGRETEQFF. CDR3 sequence (DNA): TGTGCCAGCAGCTTGGCTGGCAGGGAAACTGAGCAGTTCTTC.

The CDR3 spells CASSKDRGRGKLFF. CDR3 DNA sequence: TGTGCCAGCAGCAAGGACAGAGGGCGTGGAAAACTGTTTTTT. The V gene is TRBV7-3, the J gene TRBJ1-4; D is possibly TRBD1 (6 bases). This CDR3 spans 14 amino acids. The V gene's germline CDR1 is SGHTA and CDR2 FQGTGA. Trimming pared 5 bases from V and 10 bases from J, leaving 17 bases between.

This rearrangement joins TRBV5-8 to TRBJ2-1; 9 bases agree with TRBD1. CDR3 length: 15 residues. V gave up 4 bases and J gave up 3 bases; unmatched junction bases: 5. Germline V lookup: CDR1 SGHTS, CDR2 YDEGEE. CDR3 in DNA: TGTGCCAGCAGCCAGGGACAGGGTGGCTACAATGAGCAGTTCTTC. Its protein product is CASSQGQGGYNEQFF.

This rearrangement joins TRBV10-3 to TRBJ1-1, with TRBD1 matching 7 bases. The CDR3 is made up of 12 amino acids. V lost 8 bases to trimming and J lost 7 bases; unmatched junction nucleotides: 7. In germline, CDR1 is ENHRY, CDR2 SYGVKD. The CDR3 coding sequence is TGTGCCATCGGGGGACAGTTGAATGAAGCTTTCTTT. As protein: CAIGGQLNEAFF.

The chain is built from TRBV6-5 and TRBJ2-7, with D possibly matching TRBD1 (5 bases). This CDR3 has 15 amino acids. The V end lost 0 bases, the J end lost 2 bases, and 11 bases lay between the germline ends. Germline CDR1 is MNHEY and CDR2 is SVGAGI. The CDR3 DNA follows: TGTGCCAGCAGTTACTCGGGCGGCAGGGCCTACGAGCAGTACTTC. This gives the protein CASSYSGGRAYEQYF.

The chain combines TRBV6-5 with TRBJ1-1; the D gene is possibly TRBD1 (6 bases). Germline CDR1 and CDR2: MNHEY and SVGAGI. V lost 4 bases and J 6 bases, leaving 12 bases between the germline ends. The CDR3 covers 13 residues. Here the CDR3 DNA reads TGTGCCAGCAGTTTGGGGGCCCGCTCTGAAGCTTTCTTT. Translation: CASSLGARSEAFF.